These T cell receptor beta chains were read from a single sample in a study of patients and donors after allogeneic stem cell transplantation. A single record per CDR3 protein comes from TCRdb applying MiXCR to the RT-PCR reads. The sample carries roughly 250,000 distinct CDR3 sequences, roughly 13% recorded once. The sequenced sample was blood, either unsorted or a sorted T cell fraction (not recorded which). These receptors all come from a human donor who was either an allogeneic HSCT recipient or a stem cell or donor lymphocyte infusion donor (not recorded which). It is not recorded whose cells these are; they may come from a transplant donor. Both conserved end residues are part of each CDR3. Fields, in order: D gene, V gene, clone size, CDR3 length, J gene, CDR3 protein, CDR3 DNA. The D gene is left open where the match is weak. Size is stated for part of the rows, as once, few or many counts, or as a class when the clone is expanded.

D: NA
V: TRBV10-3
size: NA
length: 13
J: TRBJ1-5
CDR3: CAISDGSNQPQHF
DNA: TGTGCCATCAGTGACGGAAGCAATCAGCCCCAGCATTTT

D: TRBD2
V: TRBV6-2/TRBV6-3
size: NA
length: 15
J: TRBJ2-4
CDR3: CASSYSRTSGNIQYF
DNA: TGTGCCAGCAGTTACTCGAGGACTAGCGGAAACATTCAGTACTTC

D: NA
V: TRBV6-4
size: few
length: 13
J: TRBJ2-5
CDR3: CASSETGTGAQYF
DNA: TGTGCCAGCAGCGAGACAGGGACGGGGGCCCAGTACTTC

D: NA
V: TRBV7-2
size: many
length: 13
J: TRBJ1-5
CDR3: CASSTTVGQPQHF
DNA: TGTGCCAGCAGTACAACGGTGGGGCAGCCCCAGCATTTT

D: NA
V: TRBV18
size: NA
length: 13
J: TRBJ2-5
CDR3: CASETDIQETQYF
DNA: TGTGCCAGCGAGACAGACATTCAAGAGACCCAGTACTTC

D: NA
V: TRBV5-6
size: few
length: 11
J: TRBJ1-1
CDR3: CASSSRAEAFF
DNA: TGTGCCAGCAGCTCCAGGGCTGAAGCTTTCTTT

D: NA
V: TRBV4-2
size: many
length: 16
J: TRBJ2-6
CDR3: CASSQVQQAGANVLTF
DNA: TGTGCCAGCAGCCAAGTGCAGCAAGCTGGGGCCAACGTCCTGACTTTC

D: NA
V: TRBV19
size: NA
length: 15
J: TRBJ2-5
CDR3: CASSIDHSRPETQYF
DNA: TGTGCCAGTAGTATAGATCACTCCCGCCCAGAGACCCAGTACTTC

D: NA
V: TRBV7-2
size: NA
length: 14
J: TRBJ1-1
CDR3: CASSTYTLGTEAFF
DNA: TGTGCCAGCAGCACCTATACCCTAGGCACTGAAGCTTTCTTT

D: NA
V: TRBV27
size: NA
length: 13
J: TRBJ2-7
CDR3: CASSLSGIGEQYF
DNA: TGTGCCAGCAGTTTATCGGGTATTGGGGAGCAGTACTTC

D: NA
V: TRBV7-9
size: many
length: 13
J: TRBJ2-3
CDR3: CASSATITDTQYF
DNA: TGTGCCAGCAGCGCCACTATCACAGATACGCAGTATTTT

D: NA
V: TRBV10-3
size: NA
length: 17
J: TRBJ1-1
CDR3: CANNEYRDWEGNTEAFF
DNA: TGTGCCAATAACGAATACAGGGATTGGGAGGGGAACACTGAAGCTTTCTTT

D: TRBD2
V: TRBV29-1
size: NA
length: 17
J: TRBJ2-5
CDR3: CSVGAPRSGRPQETQYF
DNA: TGCAGCGTTGGCGCCCCCCGTAGCGGGCGGCCACAAGAGACCCAGTACTTC

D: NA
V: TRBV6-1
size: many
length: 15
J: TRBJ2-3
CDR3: CASSEAGGRTDTQYF
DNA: TGTGCCAGCAGTGAAGCGGGGGGGCGCACAGATACGCAGTATTTT

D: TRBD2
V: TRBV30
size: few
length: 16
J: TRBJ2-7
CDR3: CAWRRAGGLRSDEQYF
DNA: TGTGCCTGGAGGCGGGCGGGGGGGCTAAGGAGTGACGAGCAGTACTTC

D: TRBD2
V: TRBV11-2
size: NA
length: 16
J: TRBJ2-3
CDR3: CASRKPGLAGGDTQYF
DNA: TGTGCCAGCAGAAAACCGGGACTAGCGGGAGGAGATACGCAGTATTTT

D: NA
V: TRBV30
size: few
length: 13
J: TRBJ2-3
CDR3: CAAVGHSTDTQYF
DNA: TGTGCCGCTGTAGGGCATAGCACAGATACGCAGTATTTT

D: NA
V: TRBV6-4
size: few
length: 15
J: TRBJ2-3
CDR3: CASSDRGVAADTQYF
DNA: TGTGCCAGCAGTGACCGCGGCGTTGCCGCAGATACGCAGTATTTT

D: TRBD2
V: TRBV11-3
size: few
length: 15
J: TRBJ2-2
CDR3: CASSLEGLVSRELFF
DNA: TGTGCCAGCAGCTTAGAAGGACTAGTCTCCCGGGAGCTGTTTTTT

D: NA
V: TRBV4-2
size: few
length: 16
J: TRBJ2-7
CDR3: CASSQGSGESSYEQYF
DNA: TGTGCCAGCAGCCAGGGCTCGGGGGAGAGCTCCTACGAGCAGTACTTC

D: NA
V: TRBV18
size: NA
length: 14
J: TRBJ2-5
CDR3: CASSPGRNQETQYF
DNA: TGTGCCAGCTCACCCGGGCGGAATCAAGAGACCCAGTACTTC

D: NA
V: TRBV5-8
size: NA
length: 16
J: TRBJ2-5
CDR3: CASSFMRAPSEETQYF
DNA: TGTGCCAGCAGCTTTATGCGGGCCCCAAGCGAGGAGACCCAGTACTTC

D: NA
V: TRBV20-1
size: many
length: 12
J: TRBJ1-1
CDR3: CSARSWDTEAFF
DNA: TGCAGTGCTCGAAGCTGGGACACTGAAGCTTTCTTT

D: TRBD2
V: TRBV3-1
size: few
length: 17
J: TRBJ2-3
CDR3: CASSPRVAGVGADTQYF
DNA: TGTGCCAGCAGCCCCCGAGTAGCGGGAGTGGGGGCAGATACGCAGTATTTT

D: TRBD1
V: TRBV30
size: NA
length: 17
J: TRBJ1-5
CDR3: CAWSLGQGATANQPQHF
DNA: TGTGCCTGGAGTCTCGGACAGGGGGCTACCGCCAATCAGCCCCAGCATTTT

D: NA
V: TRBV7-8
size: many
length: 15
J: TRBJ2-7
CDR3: CASSLAGLAYYEQYF
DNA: TGTGCCAGCAGCTTAGCGGGGCTAGCGTATTACGAGCAGTACTTC

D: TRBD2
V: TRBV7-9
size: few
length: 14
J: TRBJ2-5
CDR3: CASSLTSGKETQYF
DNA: TGTGCCAGCAGCCTGACTAGCGGGAAAGAGACCCAGTACTTC

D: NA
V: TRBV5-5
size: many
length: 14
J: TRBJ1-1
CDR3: CASSPRFQGTEAFF
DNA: TGTGCCAGCAGTCCCCGGTTTCAGGGGACTGAAGCTTTCTTT

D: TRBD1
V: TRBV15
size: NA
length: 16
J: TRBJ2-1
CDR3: CATSEATGALYNEQFF
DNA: TGTGCCACCAGCGAGGCGACAGGGGCCCTCTACAATGAGCAGTTCTTC

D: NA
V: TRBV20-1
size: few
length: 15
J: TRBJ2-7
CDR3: CSARGPEADSYEQYF
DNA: TGCAGTGCTAGAGGGCCGGAGGCGGACTCCTACGAGCAGTACTTC

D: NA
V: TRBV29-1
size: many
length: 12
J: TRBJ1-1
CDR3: CSVTGASAEAFF
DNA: TGCAGCGTTACCGGAGCTTCGGCTGAAGCTTTCTTT

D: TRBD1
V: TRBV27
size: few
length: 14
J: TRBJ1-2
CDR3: CASSLQGAIEGYTF
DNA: TGTGCCAGCAGTTTGCAGGGGGCTATTGAGGGCTACACCTTC

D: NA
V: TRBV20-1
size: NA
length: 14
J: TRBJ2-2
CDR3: CSARPSGYTGELFF
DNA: TGCAGTGCTAGACCGAGCGGATACACCGGGGAGCTGTTTTTT

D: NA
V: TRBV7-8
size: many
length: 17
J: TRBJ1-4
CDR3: CASSLGAVGMYHEKLFF
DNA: TGTGCCAGCAGCTTAGGGGCCGTCGGGATGTATCATGAAAAACTGTTTTTT

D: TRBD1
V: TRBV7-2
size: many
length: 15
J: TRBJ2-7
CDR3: CASSSQTGGPYEQYF
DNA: TGTGCCAGCAGCTCCCAAACAGGGGGCCCCTACGAGCAGTACTTC

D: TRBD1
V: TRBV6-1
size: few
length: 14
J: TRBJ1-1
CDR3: CASSLDRKDTEAFF
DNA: TGTGCCAGCAGTCTGGACAGGAAGGACACTGAAGCTTTCTTT

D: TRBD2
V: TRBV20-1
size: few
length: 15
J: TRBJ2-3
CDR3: CSATGLAASTDTQYF
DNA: TGCAGTGCAACGGGACTAGCGGCTAGCACAGATACGCAGTATTTT

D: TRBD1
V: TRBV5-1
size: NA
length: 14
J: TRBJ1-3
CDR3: CASSLTGEGNTIYF
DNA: TGCGCCAGCAGCTTGACAGGGGAAGGAAACACCATATATTTT

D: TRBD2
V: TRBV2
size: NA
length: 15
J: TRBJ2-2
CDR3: CASRAAGRDTGELFF
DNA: TGTGCCAGCAGGGCCGCTGGGAGGGACACCGGGGAGCTGTTTTTT

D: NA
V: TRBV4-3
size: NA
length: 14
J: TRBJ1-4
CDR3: CASSQGQYNEKLFF
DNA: TGCGCCAGCAGCCAAGGGCAGTATAATGAAAAACTGTTTTTT

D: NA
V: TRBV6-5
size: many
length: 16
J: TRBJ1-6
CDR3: CASSYSTPRYNSPLHF
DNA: TGTGCCAGCAGTTACTCGACCCCTCGGTATAATTCACCCCTCCACTTT

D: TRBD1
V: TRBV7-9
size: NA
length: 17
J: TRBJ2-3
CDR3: CASSPNFRTGTPDTQYF
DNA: TGTGCCAGCAGCCCAAACTTCCGGACAGGTACTCCAGATACGCAGTATTTT

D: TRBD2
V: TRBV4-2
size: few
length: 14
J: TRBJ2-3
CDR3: CASSQVTGGNTQYF
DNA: TGTGCCAGCAGCCAAGTGACGGGGGGAAATACGCAGTATTTT

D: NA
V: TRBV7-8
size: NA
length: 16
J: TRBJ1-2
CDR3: CASSLVTESAVYGYTF
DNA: TGTGCCAGCAGCTTAGTGACGGAGTCGGCGGTCTATGGCTACACCTTC

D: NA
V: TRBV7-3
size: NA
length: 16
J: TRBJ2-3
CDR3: CASSRSGGGSTDTQYF
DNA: TGTGCCAGCAGCCGGTCGGGCGGAGGGAGCACAGATACGCAGTATTTT

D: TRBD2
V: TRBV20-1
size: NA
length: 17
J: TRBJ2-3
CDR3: CSARTGSSGLAGDTQYF
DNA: TGCAGTGCTAGGACAGGTTCCTCGGGACTAGCGGGAGATACGCAGTATTTT

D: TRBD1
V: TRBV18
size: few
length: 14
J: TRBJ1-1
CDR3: CASSPQGAGTEAFF
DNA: TGTGCCAGCTCACCACAGGGGGCAGGCACTGAAGCTTTCTTT

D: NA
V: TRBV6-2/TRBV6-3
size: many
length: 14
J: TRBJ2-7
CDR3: CASSYSSGPYEQYF
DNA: TGTGCCAGCAGTTACTCTAGCGGCCCCTACGAGCAGTACTTC